This T cell receptor (beta chain) was profiled in a study of response to subunit inactivated influenza vaccine. Study-level results: Authors suggested few new T cells are recruited by each seasonal influenza vaccination.

TCRdb recomputed calls from the RT-PCR reads with MiXCR, one row per CDR3 protein. The sample holds roughly 790,000 distinct CDR3 sequences, 21% seen once. V was trimmed by 1 base and J by 4 bases, leaving 8 bases between them. From germline, CDR1 is MNHNY and CDR2 SVGAGI (reference sequence). This CDR3 comprises 13 residues. This clonotype showed up just a few times. The antigen is unknown. The gene calls are TRBV6-6 and TRBJ2-7; D uncertain. The material was PBMCs from blood, obtained roughly 5 days after vaccination. This sequence originates from a man aged 45-65 years who received an inactivated influenza vaccine. The CDR3: CASSYLHSYEQYF. For the CDR3, the DNA is TGTGCCAGCAGTTACTTACACTCTTACGAGCAGTACTTC.